Presented here are 11 T cell receptor beta chains from one specimen sequenced in a study of T cell responses to AZD1222 COVID-19 vaccine. Sequencing used immunoSEQ multiplex PCR; TCRdb keeps in-frame clones, though not all of them. The table lists 110,000 to 150,000 clones, roughly 90% of them singletons, with 1.9% in the top ten. The sample here was peripheral blood, taken 28 days after the second AZD1222 dose. The receptors here all came from an adult who received the AZD1222 COVID-19 vaccine.

V is TRBV28 and J is TRBJ2-1; D unclear. CDR1 and CDR2 (germline): MDHEN, SYDVKM. With 6 bases removed from V and 0 bases from J, the gap between germline ends came to 12 bases. The CDR3 length is 15 residues. CDR3 in DNA: TGTGCCAGCAGCTCGACGGCGAGCTCCTACAATGAGCAGTTCTTC. This translates into CASSSTASSYNEQFF.

CDR3 sequence reads: CASSPLTLADTQYF. In DNA, the CDR3 is TGTGCCAGCAGCCCGCTGACCCTAGCGGATACGCAGTATTTT. The V gene is TRBV3-1 (or the pseudogene TRBV3-2), the J gene TRBJ2-3; TRBD2 is a possible D gene (6 bases). Germline assignment: CDR1 LGHDT and CDR2 YNNKEL (reference sequence). V lost 4 bases and J lost 6, with 14 bases in between. The CDR3 consists of 14 residues.

The J gene is TRBJ2-1, the V gene TRBV6-2 or TRBV6-3, with D unclear. Germline V gene data show CDR1 as MNHEY and CDR2 as SVGEGT. The CDR3 runs 14 residues. V gave up 2 bases and J gave up 5 bases, with 10 bases separating them. The CDR3 coding sequence is TGTGCCAGCAGTTACGCTCTTCGGAACAATGAGCAGTTCTTC. The encoded protein is CASSYALRNNEQFF.

The V call is TRBV10-1, the J call TRBJ2-7; 7 nucleotides match TRBD2. The CDR3 covers 12 residues. Losses at the gene ends were 3 bases for V and 10 bases for J; bases not matched to a gene: 6. Germline V gene sequence: CDR1 WNHNN, CDR2 SYGVQD (reference sequence). The DNA of the CDR3 is TGCGCCAGCAGTGATGGCGGGGAGGGACAGTACTTC. This codes for CASSDGGEGQYF.

This clone was seen only once. This rearrangement joins TRBV5-1 to TRBJ2-6; 8 nucleotides line up with TRBD1. The V segment lost 4 bases and the J segment 4 bases; nucleotides outside the gene matches: 16. The V gene's germline CDR1 is SGHRS and CDR2 YFSETQ. This CDR3 has 19 residues. The CDR3 region is CASSGNRGESAGGANVLTF. The CDR3, as DNA: TGCGCCAGCAGCGGAAACAGGGGGGAAAGCGCGGGCGGGGCCAACGTCCTGACTTTC.

The chain recombines TRBV5-1 with TRBJ1-4, with 9 bases matching TRBD1. The CDR3 runs 15 residues. The V gene end was trimmed by 2 bases and the J gene end by 7 bases; junction bases not matched to a gene: 6. The germline gives CDR1 SGHRS, CDR2 YFSETQ. CDR3 residues: CASSFTGGLGEKLFF. DNA for the CDR3: TGCGCCAGCAGCTTTACAGGGGGCCTAGGTGAAAAACTGTTTTTT.

Concerning this clone itself: In the same sample, other DNA sequences code for this CDR3. The J gene is TRBJ1-1, the V gene TRBV2, with a weak D call TRBD1 (5 bases). CDR3 size: 13 residues. CDR1 is SNHLY, CDR2 FYNNEI, per germline. V was pared by 4 bases and J by 0 bases, with 6 bases between. CDR3: CASSGQLNTEAFF. For the CDR3, the DNA is TGTGCCAGCAGTGGACAGCTGAACACTGAAGCTTTCTTT.

The chain is built from TRBV5-4 and TRBJ2-5; no clear D. V gave up 4 bases and J gave up 5 bases, with 12 bases separating them. The CDR3 loop spans 13 amino acids. Germline V CDR1 and CDR2: SGHNT, YYREEE (reference sequence). The CDR3 DNA reads as TGTGCCAGCAGCCCTCCAACCAGGGAGACCCAGTACTTC. As protein: CASSPPTRETQYF.

The J gene is TRBJ2-5, the V gene TRBV5-1; 9 positions match TRBD2. V was clipped by 7 bases and J by 2 bases; unmatched bases: 18. Germline assignment: CDR1 SGHRS and CDR2 YFSETQ. There are 18 residues in the CDR3. The CDR3 loop reads CASCGGGRGGLTQETQYF. CDR3 sequence (DNA): TGCGCCAGCTGCGGTGGAGGGCGGGGGGGCCTCACTCAAGAGACCCAGTACTTC.

The chain is built from TRBV2 and TRBJ2-7; D possibly corresponds to TRBD1 (6 bases). Germline-derived CDR1 and CDR2 are SNHLY and FYNNEI. This CDR3 region has 14 residues. Trimming removed 5 bases from V and 0 bases from J, with 11 bases in between. The CDR3 region has the DNA TGTGCCAGCAGTCGGACAGCCGTCTCCTACGAGCAGTACTTC. Translation gives CASSRTAVSYEQYF.

The rearrangement links TRBV18 to TRBJ2-7; D is unresolved. Germline CDR1 reads KGHSH; CDR2 reads LQKENI. This CDR3 has 14 residues. Trimming pared 6 bases from V and 3 bases from J, leaving 15 bases between. This CDR3 is CASSTTRSVYEQYF. The CDR3 bases are TGTGCCAGCTCCACGACCCGGTCGGTCTACGAGCAGTACTTC.